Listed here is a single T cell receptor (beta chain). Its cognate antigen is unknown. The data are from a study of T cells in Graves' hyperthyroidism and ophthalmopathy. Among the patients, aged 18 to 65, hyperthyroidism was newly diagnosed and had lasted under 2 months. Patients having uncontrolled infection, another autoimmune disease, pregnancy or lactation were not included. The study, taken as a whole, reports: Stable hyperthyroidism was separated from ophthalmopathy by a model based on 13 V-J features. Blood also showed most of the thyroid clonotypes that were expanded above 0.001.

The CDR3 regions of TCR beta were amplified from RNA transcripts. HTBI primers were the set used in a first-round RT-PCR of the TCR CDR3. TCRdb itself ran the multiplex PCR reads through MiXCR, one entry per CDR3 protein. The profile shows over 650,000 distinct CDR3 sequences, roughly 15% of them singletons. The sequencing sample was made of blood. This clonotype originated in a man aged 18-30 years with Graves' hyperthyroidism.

The CDR3 reads CATSREGLAGVVADTQYF. In DNA form, the CDR3 reads TGTGCCACCAGCAGAGAGGGACTAGCGGGAGTCGTGGCAGATACGCAGTATTTT. V is TRBV15 and J is TRBJ2-3; 14 bases agree with TRBD2. Losses at the gene ends were 0 bases for V and 4 bases for J; bases not matched to a gene: 6. Germline CDR1 reads LNHNV; CDR2 reads YYDKDF (reference sequence). The CDR3 is made up of 18 amino acids.